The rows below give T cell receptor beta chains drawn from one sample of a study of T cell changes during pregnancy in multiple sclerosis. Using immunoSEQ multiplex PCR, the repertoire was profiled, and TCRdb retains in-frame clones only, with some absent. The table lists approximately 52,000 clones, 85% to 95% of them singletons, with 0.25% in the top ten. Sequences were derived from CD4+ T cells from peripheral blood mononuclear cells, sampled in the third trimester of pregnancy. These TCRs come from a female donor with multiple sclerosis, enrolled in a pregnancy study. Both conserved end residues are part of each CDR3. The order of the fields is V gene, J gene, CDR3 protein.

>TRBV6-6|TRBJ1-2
CASSNRVGYTF
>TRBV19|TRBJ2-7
CASSRAGATYEQYF
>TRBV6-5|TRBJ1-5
CASSLDRSNQPQHF
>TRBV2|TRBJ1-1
CASSVRDRASEAFF
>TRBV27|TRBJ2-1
CASSSKGARDEQFF
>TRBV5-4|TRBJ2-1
CASSLDRVGQFF
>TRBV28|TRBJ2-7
CASSVTSGRYEQYF
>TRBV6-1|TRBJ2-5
CASSEWGLSVETQYF
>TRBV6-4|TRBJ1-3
CASIRVRGLSGNTIYF
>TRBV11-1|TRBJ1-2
CASSDTYGYTF
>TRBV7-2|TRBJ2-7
CASSPSGSVSYEQYF
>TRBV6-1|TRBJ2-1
CASSEAGGPREQFF
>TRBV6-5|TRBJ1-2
CASSRQGANYGYTF
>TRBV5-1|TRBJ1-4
CASSPGRPGEKLFF
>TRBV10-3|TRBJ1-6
CAIRREGPPLHF
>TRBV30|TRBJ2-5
CAWSGPGPGVEAQYF
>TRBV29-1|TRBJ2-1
CSVETSGRMNEQFF
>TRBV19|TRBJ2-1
CASSRTGLREQFF
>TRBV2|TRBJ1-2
CASSADRAGGYTF
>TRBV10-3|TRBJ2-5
CAISGLDQETQYF
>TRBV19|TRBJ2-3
CASSISPGDFLFTDTQYF
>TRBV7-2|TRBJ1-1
CASSSQTDRASEAFF
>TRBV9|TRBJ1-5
CASSVGGEGNQPQHF
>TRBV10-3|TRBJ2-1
CAISQGQPNEQFF
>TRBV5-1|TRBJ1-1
CASSLEVERLTEAFF
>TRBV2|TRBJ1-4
CASRMRDRNEKLFF
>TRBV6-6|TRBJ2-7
CASSYPEGEQYF
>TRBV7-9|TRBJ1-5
CASSRGGTSNQPQHF
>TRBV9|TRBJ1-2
CASSVATGTGDFGGYTF
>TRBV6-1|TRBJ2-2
CASSGPSGTEDTGELFF
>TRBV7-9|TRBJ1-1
CASSFDTEAFF
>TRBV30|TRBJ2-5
CAWRQGGGETQYF
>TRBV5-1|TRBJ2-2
CASSLGQTNTGELFF
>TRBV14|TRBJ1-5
CASSQAEGTPQHF
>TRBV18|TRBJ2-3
CASSGQGRTDTQYF
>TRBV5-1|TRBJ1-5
CASSLEGPQPQHF
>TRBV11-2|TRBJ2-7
CASSFRVTSYEQYF
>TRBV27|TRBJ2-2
CASSSTSGANTGELFF
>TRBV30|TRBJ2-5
CAWTGGGETQYF
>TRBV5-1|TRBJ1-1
CASSLSLGGVRTDTEAFF
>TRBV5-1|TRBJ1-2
CASSPGGNQGYGYTF
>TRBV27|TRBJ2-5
CASRDPSRETQYF
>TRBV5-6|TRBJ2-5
CASSLVLGARETQYF
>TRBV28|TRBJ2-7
CASGGGDLRDEQYF